Listed below are T cell receptor beta chains from one sample, sequenced in a study of blood T cell repertoires in COVID-19. Sequenced by immunoSEQ multiplex PCR; TCRdb stores in-frame clones only, minus some. The sample has about 50,000 clones, around 80% seen once. Sequencing input: peripheral blood. All receptors come from a man between 60 and 75 years old with acute or convalescent COVID-19. The CDR3 runs from the conserved cysteine through the conserved F or W. A D gene is named only where the DNA matches it firmly. Rows may omit the clone size; those that give it use once, few, many or a size class.

CDR3aa,CDR3nt,j_gene,d_gene,abundance,v_gene
CATSRAGELVPDTQYF,TGTGCCACCAGCAGAGCGGGGGAACTAGTCCCAGATACGCAGTATTTT,TRBJ2-3,.,.,TRBV15
CASSEVFRGFSGNTIYF,TGTGCCAGCAGTGAAGTCTTCCGGGGTTTCTCTGGAAACACCATATATTTT,TRBJ1-3,.,.,TRBV6-1
CASSYGRGYTF,TGTGCCAGCAGCTATGGGAGGGGCTACACCTTC,TRBJ1-2,.,.,TRBV5-4
CAWRPEGYYGYTF,TGTGCCTGGAGGCCCGAGGGCTACTATGGCTACACCTTC,TRBJ1-2,.,.,TRBV30
CASSSSGVQETQYF,TGCGCCAGCAGCTCGTCAGGGGTGCAAGAGACCCAGTACTTC,TRBJ2-5,.,few,TRBV5-1
CASRETGGGLGETQYF,TGTGCCAGCCGGGAGACAGGGGGCGGTTTGGGAGAGACCCAGTACTTC,TRBJ2-5,TRBD1,.,TRBV2
CAPSLAGGRVGETQYF,TGCGCCCCCAGCTTGGCGGGGGGACGGGTTGGGGAGACCCAGTACTTC,TRBJ2-5,TRBD2,.,TRBV5-1
CASSTGGVLITDTQYF,TGTGCCAGCAGCACAGGGGGCGTCTTAATCACAGATACGCAGTATTTT,TRBJ2-3,TRBD1,.,TRBV7-8
CASSHEGHYGYTF,TGTGCCAGTAGTCACGAGGGCCACTATGGCTACACCTTC,TRBJ1-2,.,.,TRBV19
CASSLFETGDYGYTF,TGCGCCAGCAGCCTCTTCGAGACAGGGGACTATGGCTACACCTTC,TRBJ1-2,TRBD1,.,TRBV4-1
CASSLGQRQETQYF,TGTGCCAGCAGCTTGGGGCAAAGACAAGAGACCCAGTACTTC,TRBJ2-5,.,.,TRBV11-2
CASSEFIRGLGQETQYF,TGTGCCAGCAGTGAATTCATCCGGGGGTTGGGGCAAGAGACCCAGTACTTC,TRBJ2-5,.,.,TRBV25-1